What follows are 27 T cell receptor beta chains derived from one specimen sequenced in a study of blood T cell repertoires in COVID-19. Assay: immunoSEQ multiplex PCR; the TCRdb copy retains only in-frame clones and omits some. The table has some 70,000 clones, nearly 80% seen once. The sample comprised peripheral blood. All receptors come from a human donor in a cohort sampled during active COVID-19.

This clone occurred a few times. This chain links TRBV6-6 with TRBJ2-1; possibly TRBD1 or TRBD2 for D (5 bases each). The CDR3 loop spans 17 amino acids. The germline V gene encodes CDR1 MNHNY and CDR2 SVGAGI (reference sequence). Trimming left V 6 bases short and J 3 bases short, with 21 bases between. CDR3: CASRRLQAPAVYNEQFF. The CDR3 DNA reads TGTGCCAGCAGACGACTACAGGCCCCGGCGGTCTACAATGAGCAGTTCTTC.

The DNA of the CDR3 is TGTGCCAGCAGTGTCGGGACAGCCTACAATGAGCAGTTCTTC. It yields the protein CASSVGTAYNEQFF. The chain is built from TRBV6-4 and TRBJ2-1; 7 bases agree with TRBD1. The CDR3 runs to 14 residues. V gave up 4 bases and J gave up 2 bases; unmatched junction bases: 2. Germline CDR1 is MRHNA and CDR2 is SNTAGT.

In nucleotides, the CDR3 is TGTGCCAGCAGTCCGGCGGGGGGGGCCTCCTACGAGCAGTACTTC. It yields the protein CASSPAGGASYEQYF. V gene TRBV28 combines with J gene TRBJ2-7; TRBD2 matches at 9 bases. J was trimmed by 0 bases and V by 5 bases; bases with no gene match: 5. Germline V gene lookup returns CDR1 MDHEN and CDR2 SYDVKM. This CDR3 is 15 amino acids long.

The rearrangement links TRBV7-2 to TRBJ2-3, with 11 bases aligning to TRBD2. J lost 1 base, V lost 2 bases, and 2 bases had no gene match. Looked up from germline, CDR1 is SGHTA and CDR2 is FQGNSA. The CDR3 has 16 residues. CDR3 loop: CASSLFSGGGTDTQYF. In DNA form, the CDR3 reads TGTGCCAGCAGCTTATTTAGCGGGGGGGGCACAGATACGCAGTATTTT.

This clone was seen a few times. V is TRBV4-2 and J is TRBJ1-2; no firm D call. Germline V gives CDR1 LGHNA, CDR2 YNFKEQ. V lost 0 bases to trimming and J lost 5 bases, with 13 bases between them. This CDR3 comprises 15 residues. The CDR3 here is CASSQDGGGQYGYTF. The CDR3 region has the DNA TGTGCCAGCAGCCAAGATGGCGGCGGCCAATATGGCTACACCTTC.

The genes are TRBV4-3 and TRBJ2-2; D remains ambiguous. CDR3 length equals 16 residues. In germline, CDR1 is LGHNA, CDR2 YSLEER. Trimming pared 0 bases from V and 6 bases from J, leaving 14 bases between. CDR3 coding DNA: TGCGCCAGCAGCCAAGATATAGGCGGCGTACCCGGGGAGCTGTTTTTT. It specifies CASSQDIGGVPGELFF.

This clone was detected a few times. The CDR3 reads CASSITGGSNQPQHF. The DNA of the CDR3 is TGTGCCAGTAGTATCACAGGGGGCTCCAATCAGCCCCAGCATTTT. V and J are TRBV19 and TRBJ1-5; TRBD1 matches at 9 bases. CDR3 length: 15 residues. V was pared by 3 bases and J by 3 bases, with 3 bases of the junction left unmatched. The germline gives CDR1 LNHDA, CDR2 SQIVND (reference sequence).

The rearrangement links TRBV27 to TRBJ2-6, with 8 bases matching TRBD1. The J segment lost 4 bases and the V segment lost 5 bases, leaving 10 bases of the junction unmatched. Germline V gene sequence: CDR1 MNHEY, CDR2 SMNVEV (reference sequence). CDR3 length: 17 amino acids. CDR3 sequence reads: CASSPRATGAGANVLTF. The CDR3 DNA is TGTGCCAGCAGTCCGCGGGCGACAGGGGCCGGGGCCAACGTCCTGACTTTC.

The rearrangement joins TRBV2 to TRBJ1-5; D possibly corresponds to TRBD1 (5 bases). The CDR3 consists of 14 residues. CDR1 and CDR2 from the germline V gene are SNHLY and FYNNEI. CDR3 sequence (DNA): TGTGCTTCGACCAGGGCAATTAAAGATCAGCCCCAGCATTTT. It specifies CASTRAIKDQPQHF.

The chain joins TRBV7-8 to TRBJ2-5; D perhaps matches TRBD1 (6 bases). The V end was cut by 3 bases, the J end by 4 bases, with 15 bases between. The length of the CDR3 is 15 residues. Germline assignment: CDR1 SGHVS and CDR2 FQNEAQ. CDR3 coding DNA: TGTGCCAGCAGCTTGAACAGGGCGGTGGGAGAGACCCAGTACTTC. It specifies CASSLNRAVGETQYF.

J is TRBJ1-2 and V is TRBV21-1. TRBV21-1 is a recognized pseudogene. The CDR3 contains 11 residues. The CDR3 DNA reads as TGTGCCAGCAGCATGAGCTATGGCTACACCTTC. Amino acids: CASSMSYGYTF.

CDR3 sequence reads: CASSLLGQGLTEAFF. Written as DNA, the CDR3 is TGTGCCAGCAGCTTGCTGGGACAGGGTTTAACTGAAGCTTTCTTT. The chain carries TRBV5-6 and TRBJ1-1; 9 positions agree with TRBD1. Germline CDR1 and CDR2: SGHDT and YYEEEE. CDR3 length: 15 residues. The junction had 6 bases not matched to a gene; V was cut back by 1 base and J by 5 bases.

This chain connects TRBV29-1 to TRBJ1-4, with D maybe TRBD1 (5 bases). The CDR3 extends over 13 amino acids. Germline V gene data show CDR1 as SQVTM and CDR2 as ANQGSEA. Trimming took 7 bases from V and 4 from J, leaving 13 bases between them. Written as DNA, the CDR3 is TGCAGCGCCCTCCGACAGTTTAATGAAAAACTGTTTTTT. Encoded protein: CSALRQFNEKLFF.

V is TRBV29-1 and J is TRBJ2-2; 11 bases align to TRBD2. Per the germline V gene, CDR1 is SQVTM and CDR2 is ANQGSEA. V shed 7 bases and J 6 bases; nucleotides not matched to a gene: 7. CDR3 length: 14 amino acids. This CDR3 reads CSASLAGASGELFF. Here the CDR3 DNA reads TGCAGCGCGTCACTAGCGGGAGCTTCCGGGGAGCTGTTTTTT.

J is TRBJ1-6 and V is TRBV7-2, with D possibly being TRBD1 (5 bases). Germline V gives CDR1 SGHTA, CDR2 FQGNSA. The CDR3 is 16 residues long. V gave up 2 bases and J gave up 9 bases, with 17 bases separating them. The CDR3: CASSLRGWQGGSPLHF. The CDR3 DNA sequence: TGTGCCAGCAGCTTAAGGGGTTGGCAGGGCGGTTCACCCCTCCACTTT.

V and J are TRBV29-1 and TRBJ1-5; D perhaps matches TRBD1 (6 bases). Per germline, CDR1 SQVTM and CDR2 ANQGSEA. CDR3 length equals 14 residues. V was pared by 6 bases and J by 5 bases, with 17 bases between. The CDR3 is CSVVVGGRDQPQHF. The CDR3, as DNA: TGCAGCGTAGTGGTGGGGGGGCGGGATCAGCCCCAGCATTTT.

The chain couples TRBV28 to TRBJ1-1; a possible D gene is TRBD1 (6 bases). This CDR3 comprises 14 residues. V lost 5 bases, J lost 7 bases, and 17 bases lay in between. Germline V gene data show CDR1 as MDHEN and CDR2 as SYDVKM. The CDR3 region is CASSLRGGLGEAFF. In DNA, the CDR3 is TGTGCCAGCAGTCTCCGCGGGGGGCTAGGTGAAGCTTTCTTT.

The J gene is TRBJ2-3, the V gene TRBV7-3; 7 nucleotides align to TRBD2. With V trimmed by 5 bases and J by 8 bases, 10 bases remained unmatched. Germline CDR1 reads SGHTA; CDR2 reads FQGTGA. CDR3 length equals 14 residues. The CDR3 nucleotides are TGTGCCAGCAGCCTCCGGGGAGGGCGGGGTACGCAGTATTTT. Its protein product is CASSLRGGRGTQYF.

This rearrangement joins TRBV5-4 to TRBJ1-6; no clear D gene. Germline CDR1 reads SGHNT; CDR2 reads YYREEE (reference sequence). This CDR3 is built from 12 residues. The V end was cut by 3 bases, the J end by 7 bases, with 5 bases between. CDR3 in DNA: TGTGCCAGCAGCTCCTTAAATTCACCCCTCCACTTT. The encoded protein is CASSSLNSPLHF.

This clone was picked up a small number of times. The chain uses TRBV9 and TRBJ2-2, with a possible D match to TRBD1 (5 bases). The V end lost 4 bases, the J end lost 6 bases, and 10 bases lay between the germline ends. Per germline, CDR1 SGDLS and CDR2 YYNGEE. The CDR3 spans 13 residues. The CDR3 DNA reads as TGTGCCAGCAGCAAGCAGGGTCCCGGGGAGCTGTTTTTT. Its translation: CASSKQGPGELFF.

V gene TRBV24-1 combines with J gene TRBJ2-7, with TRBD1 matching 7 bases. Looked up from germline, CDR1 is KGHDR and CDR2 is SFDVKD. With V trimmed by 9 bases and J by 7 bases, 8 bases remained unmatched. The CDR3 contains 12 residues. The CDR3 DNA reads as TGTGCCACCCAGGGCGCCAGGGGGGAGCAGTACTTC. Its translation is CATQGARGEQYF.

This chain uses TRBV4-3 with TRBJ1-2; no clear D. Trimming took 0 bases from V and 2 from J, leaving 13 bases between them. The germline V gene encodes CDR1 LGHNA and CDR2 YSLEER. This CDR3 region has 16 residues. DNA of the CDR3: TGCGCCAGCAGCCAAGAGGAGCGGGCCAGGAACTATGGCTACACCTTC. Translating gives CASSQEERARNYGYTF.

V is TRBV10-2 and J is TRBJ1-6; D is unresolved. Germline CDR1 is WSHSY and CDR2 is SAAADI. The CDR3 consists of 13 residues. Trimming took 3 bases from V and 8 from J, leaving 8 bases between them. CDR3 sequence (DNA): TGCGCCAGCAGTGACAGGCGGGATTCACCCCTCCACTTT. Its translation: CASSDRRDSPLHF.

This chain uses TRBV11-2 with TRBJ2-5; D is perhaps TRBD2 (5 bases). The CDR3 is 15 amino acids. Trimming removed 1 base from V and 5 bases from J, with 14 bases in between. The V gene's germline CDR1 is SGHAT and CDR2 FQNNGV. CDR3 loop: CASSLAHRRGETQYF. The CDR3 region has the DNA TGTGCCAGCAGCTTAGCCCACCGGAGAGGGGAGACCCAGTACTTC. The full variable domain, in which reference TRBV11-2 and TRBJ2-5 provide the parts outside the CDR3, is EAGVAQSPRYKIIEKRQSVAFWCNPISGHATLYWYQQILGQGPKLLIQFQNNGVVDDSQLPKDRFSAERLKGVDSTLKIQPAKLEDSAVYLCASSLAHRRGETQYFGPGTRLLVL.

This chain joins TRBV4-2 and TRBJ1-4, with D hard to call. V lost 0 bases and J 8 bases, leaving 10 bases between the germline ends. The CDR3 covers 14 residues. Germline CDR1 is LGHNA and CDR2 is YNFKEQ. CDR3: CASSQEVVKEKLFF. In nucleotides, the CDR3 is TGTGCCAGCAGCCAAGAGGTAGTTAAGGAAAAACTGTTTTTT.

This clone was detected once. This chain connects TRBV12-2 to TRBJ2-7; the DNA was not compared with TRBD2, the D call given in the table. TRBV12-2 is deemed a pseudogene. The CDR3 is 16 amino acids. The CDR3 is CASRLTGLADPEVQYF. CDR3 coding DNA: TGTGCAAGTCGCCTAACGGGACTAGCAGACCCGGAGGTGCAGTACTTC.

This chain connects TRBV3-1 (or the pseudogene TRBV3-2) to TRBJ2-2; TRBD2 agrees at 8 bases. Germline V gene lookup returns CDR1 LGHDT and CDR2 YNNKEL (reference sequence). The junction had 11 bases not matched to a gene; V was cut back by 4 bases and J by 7 bases. This CDR3 region has 16 residues. Here the CDR3 reads CASSPPLSGTIGELFF. Here the CDR3 DNA reads TGTGCCAGCAGCCCCCCACTTAGCGGGACGATCGGGGAGCTGTTTTTT.